This TCR beta chain stems from a study of T cells in Graves' hyperthyroidism and ophthalmopathy. Amplification of TCR beta CDR3 regions was performed using RNA transcripts as template. The HTBI set primed first-round TCR CDR3 RT-PCR. TCRdb independently ran MiXCR on the multiplex PCR reads; one entry per CDR3 protein. This table has about 660,000 distinct CDR3 sequences, 40% to 55% appearing once. The diagnostic basis comprised clinical symptoms, serum thyroxine and TRAb, thyroid ultrasound and orbital computed tomography. This clonotype was counted a few times. The CDR3 loop spans 14 amino acids. CDR1 is SEHNR, CDR2 FQNEAQ, per germline (reference sequence). Trimming cost V 9 bases and J 3 bases, with 18 bases left between them.

The sample comprised peripheral blood or thyroid tissue (not recorded which). V usage is TRBV7-9 and J usage is TRBJ2-7; D may match TRBD1 or TRBD2 (5 bases each). The sequence was collected from an adult man with Graves' disease, either hyperthyroidism or ophthalmopathy (not recorded which). The CDR3: CARYWGLLSYEQYF. The CDR3 region has the DNA TGTGCCAGATATTGGGGGTTACTGAGCTACGAGCAGTACTTC. The full variable domain, in which reference TRBV7-9 and TRBJ2-7 provide the parts outside the CDR3, is DTGVSQNPRHKITKRGQNVTFRCDPISEHNRLYWYRQTLGQGPEFLTYFQNEAQLEKSRLLSDRFSAERPKGSFSTLEIQRTEQGDSAMYLCARYWGLLSYEQYFGPGTRLTVT.